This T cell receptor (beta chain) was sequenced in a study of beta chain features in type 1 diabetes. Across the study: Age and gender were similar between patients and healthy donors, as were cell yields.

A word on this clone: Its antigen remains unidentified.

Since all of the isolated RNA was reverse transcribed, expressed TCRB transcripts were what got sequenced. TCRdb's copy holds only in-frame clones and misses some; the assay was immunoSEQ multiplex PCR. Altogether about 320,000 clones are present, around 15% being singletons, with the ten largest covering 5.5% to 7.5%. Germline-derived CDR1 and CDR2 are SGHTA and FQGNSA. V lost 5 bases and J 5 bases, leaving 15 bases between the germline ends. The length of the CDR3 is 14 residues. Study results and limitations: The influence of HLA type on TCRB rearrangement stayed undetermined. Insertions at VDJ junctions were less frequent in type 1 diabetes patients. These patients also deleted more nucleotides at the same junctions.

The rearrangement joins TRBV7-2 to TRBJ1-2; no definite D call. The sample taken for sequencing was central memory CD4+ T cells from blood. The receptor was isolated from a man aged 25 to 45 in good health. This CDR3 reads CASSRRSVVYGYTF. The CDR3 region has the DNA TGTGCCAGCAGCCGGAGGTCCGTCGTTTATGGCTACACCTTC.